The rows below give T cell receptor beta chains drawn from one sample of a study of immune evolution from preneoplasia to lung adenocarcinoma. This table comes from immunoSEQ multiplex PCR, and its TCRdb copy is limited to in-frame clones, with some not included. The sample yields around 3,000 clones, approximately 90% seen once. Sequencing input: FFPE invasive lung adenocarcinoma tissue. The receptor set was obtained from a person between 65 and 79 years old with invasive lung adenocarcinoma. Both conserved end residues are part of each CDR3. A D gene is named only where the DNA matches it firmly. Not all rows give a size; the values are once, few, many and, for expanded clones, a class.

J,size,D,V,CDR3,DNA
TRBJ2-3,NA,NA,TRBV4-3,CASSQDIEDTQYF,TGCGCCAGCAGCCAAGATATCGAAGATACGCAGTATTTT
TRBJ2-4,NA,TRBD2,TRBV7-2,CASSSASGLAKNIQYF,TGTGCCAGCAGCTCCGCTAGCGGGTTAGCCAAAAACATTCAGTACTTC
TRBJ1-1,NA,NA,TRBV30,CAWSRSDMNTEAFF,TGTGCCTGGAGTCGGTCCGACATGAACACTGAAGCTTTCTTT
TRBJ2-2,NA,NA,TRBV7-7,CASSSTYTGELFF,TGTGCTAGCAGCTCGACATACACCGGGGAGCTGTTTTTT
TRBJ1-2,NA,NA,TRBV18,CASSPVDRTNYGYTF,TGTGCCAGCTCACCAGTAGACAGAACTAACTATGGCTACACCTTC
TRBJ1-1,once,NA,TRBV30,CAWSTGFNTEAFF,TGTGCCTGGAGTACGGGATTTAACACTGAAGCTTTCTTT
TRBJ1-1,NA,TRBD1,TRBV7-9,CASSLGQGGTNTEAFF,TGTGCCAGCAGCTTGGGGCAGGGGGGCACGAACACTGAAGCTTTCTTT
TRBJ2-7,NA,NA,TRBV18,CASSTVNSEQYF,TGTGCCAGCTCTACGGTAAATTCAGAGCAGTACTTC
TRBJ2-7,NA,TRBD1,TRBV5-1,CASSWGQGRSYEQYF,TGCGCCAGCAGCTGGGGACAGGGGAGGTCCTACGAGCAGTACTTC
TRBJ2-1,NA,NA,TRBV4-1,CASRKNDRNSYNEQFF,TGCGCCAGCAGAAAAAATGACAGGAACTCCTACAATGAGCAGTTCTTC
TRBJ1-5,once,TRBD1,TRBV28,CASRSPGGGGQPQHF,TGTGCCAGCAGGTCCCCAGGGGGGGGAGGTCAGCCCCAGCATTTT
TRBJ2-5,once,NA,TRBV18,CASSPPMAQETQYF,TGTGCCAGCTCACCACCAATGGCACAAGAGACCCAGTACTTC
TRBJ2-5,NA,NA,TRBV7-2,CASSVIGKTQYF,TGTGCCAGCAGTGTGATTGGGAAGACCCAGTACTTC
TRBJ2-2,NA,NA,TRBV7-7,CASTTYGAGELFF,TGTGCTAGCACGACCTACGGGGCCGGGGAGCTGTTTTTT
TRBJ2-1,NA,NA,TRBV28,CASSRRDEQFF,TGTGCCAGCAGTCGCCGGGATGAGCAGTTCTTC
TRBJ2-3,NA,NA,TRBV27,CASRSSNTDTQYF,TGTGCCAGCAGGTCTAGTAACACAGATACGCAGTATTTT
TRBJ1-1,NA,NA,TRBV11-2,CASSLSLGVFSEAFF,TGTGCCAGCAGCTTAAGTCTGGGGGTGTTTTCTGAAGCTTTCTTT
TRBJ2-3,NA,NA,TRBV7-2,CASSEQKATQYF,TGTGCCAGCAGCGAACAGAAGGCTACGCAGTATTTT
TRBJ2-7,NA,TRBD2,TRBV27,CASSLGGGRSNEQYF,TGTGCCAGCAGTTTAGGTGGCGGGAGAAGTAACGAGCAGTACTTC
TRBJ2-7,NA,NA,TRBV11-2,CASSFQVGVVRYEQYF,TGTGCCAGCAGCTTTCAGGTTGGAGTCGTTAGGTACGAGCAGTACTTC
TRBJ1-5,NA,TRBD1,TRBV18,CASAPGQDQPQHF,TGTGCCAGCGCCCCGGGACAGGATCAGCCCCAGCATTTT
TRBJ2-7,NA,NA,TRBV28,CASRLPGPSLGEQYF,TGTGCCAGCAGATTGCCGGGACCCTCTTTGGGTGAGCAGTACTTC
TRBJ2-1,NA,NA,TRBV6-5,CASSSGRGEQFF,TGTGCCAGCAGCTCGGGACGGGGCGAGCAGTTCTTC
TRBJ1-5,NA,TRBD1,TRBV6-6,CASSYGRTGSNQPQHF,TGTGCCAGCAGTTACGGACGGACAGGGAGCAATCAGCCCCAGCATTTT
TRBJ1-5,NA,NA,TRBV10-3,CAISSGDNSNQPQHF,TGTGCCATCAGTTCTGGGGACAATAGCAATCAGCCCCAGCATTTT
TRBJ1-2,NA,NA,TRBV6-1,CASSESPGFGYTF,TGTGCCAGCAGTGAATCCCCGGGTTTTGGCTACACCTTC
TRBJ1-1,NA,NA,TRBV6-5,CASSHRDSQSFF,TGTGCCAGCAGTCACCGGGACTCCCAATCTTTCTTT
TRBJ2-7,NA,NA,TRBV18,CASSRDNAYEQYF,TGTGCCAGCTCAAGGGACAATGCCTACGAGCAGTACTTC
TRBJ1-1,NA,NA,TRBV6-4,CATSRESNTEAFF,TGTGCCACCAGCAGGGAATCGAACACTGAAGCTTTCTTT
TRBJ2-7,NA,NA,TRBV18,CASSPQLSYRTDFYEQYF,TGTGCCAGCTCACCACAATTGAGTTACAGGACCGATTTCTACGAGCAGTACTTC
TRBJ2-2,NA,NA,TRBV5-1,CASSPTWNTGELFF,TGCGCCAGCAGCCCCACTTGGAACACCGGGGAGCTGTTTTTT
TRBJ2-1,NA,NA,TRBV6-6,CASRTGVRDNEQFF,TGTGCCTCTCGAACGGGGGTGAGGGACAATGAGCAGTTCTTC
TRBJ1-5,NA,NA,TRBV7-2,CASSLDNQPQHF,TGTGCCAGCAGCTTAGACAATCAGCCCCAGCATTTT
TRBJ2-2,NA,TRBD2,TRBV7-9,CASSFWTSSLTGELFF,TGTGCCAGCAGCTTCTGGACTAGCTCTCTTACCGGGGAGCTGTTTTTT
TRBJ2-2,NA,NA,TRBV2,CASSELNNGELFF,TGTGCCAGCAGTGAATTGAATAACGGGGAGCTGTTTTTT
TRBJ1-2,NA,NA,TRBV6-5,CASSQTDNYGYTF,TGTGCCAGCAGCCAGACAGATAACTATGGCTACACCTTC
TRBJ2-5,NA,TRBD1,TRBV7-3,CASSLKGQGGETQYF,TGTGCCAGCAGCTTAAAGGGACAGGGTGGGGAGACCCAGTACTTC
TRBJ2-5,NA,TRBD2,TRBV30,CARTGGNQETQYF,TGTGCGAGGACCGGGGGGAACCAAGAGACCCAGTACTTC
TRBJ2-5,few,NA,TRBV12-5,CASGLVLGRSETQYF,TGTGCTAGTGGTTTGGTACTGGGCAGATCAGAGACCCAGTACTTC
TRBJ2-7,NA,NA,TRBV19,CASGKGQTYEQYF,TGTGCCAGTGGTAAGGGCCAGACCTACGAGCAGTACTTC